The sequence of this TCR beta chain was determined in a study of T-cell memory formation after mild COVID-19. Findings of the study overall: Contracting clones from day 15 to 85 had balanced CD4/CD8; later expanders favoured CD4+.

The authors produced TCR alpha and TCR beta cDNA libraries with sample barcodes and UMIs by 5'RACE using constant-segment primers. Each CDR3 protein gets one entry after TCRdb re-called the 5' RACE reads with MiXCR. The sample shows about half a million distinct CDR3 sequences, over 15% of them seen only once. This clonotype was seen a few times. Its antigen is as yet unknown. V shed 0 bases and J shed 3 bases, with 6 bases lying between them. The V gene's germline CDR1 is SGHNT and CDR2 YENEEA. This CDR3 has 14 amino acids. The sequencing input was PBMCs or a T cell subset sorted from them (not recorded which). This sequence was found in an adult woman who had mild COVID-19 (a few samples of this study predate the infection). Cell type and time point are not known. The V call is TRBV11-3, the J call TRBJ2-1; D is unclear. The CDR3 reads CASSLDRDYNEQFF. Here the CDR3 DNA reads TGTGCCAGCAGCTTAGATAGGGACTACAATGAGCAGTTCTTC.